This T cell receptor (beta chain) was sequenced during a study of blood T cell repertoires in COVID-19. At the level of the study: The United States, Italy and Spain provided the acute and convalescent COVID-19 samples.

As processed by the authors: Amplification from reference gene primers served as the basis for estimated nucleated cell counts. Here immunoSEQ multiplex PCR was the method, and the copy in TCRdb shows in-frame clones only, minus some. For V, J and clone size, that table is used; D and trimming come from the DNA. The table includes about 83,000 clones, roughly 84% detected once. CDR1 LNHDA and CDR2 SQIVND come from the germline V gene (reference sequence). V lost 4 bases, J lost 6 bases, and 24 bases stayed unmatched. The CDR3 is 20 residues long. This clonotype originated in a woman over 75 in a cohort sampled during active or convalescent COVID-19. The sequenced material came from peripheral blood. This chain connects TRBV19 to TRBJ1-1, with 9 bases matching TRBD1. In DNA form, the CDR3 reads TGTGCCAGTAGTACAACAATCCGGGACAGGGCCCCGAGAGATACAGCTGAAGCTTTCTTT. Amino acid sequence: CASSTTIRDRAPRDTAEAFF. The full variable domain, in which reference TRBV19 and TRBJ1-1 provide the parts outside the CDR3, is DGGITQSPKYLFRKEGQNVTLSCEQNLNHDAMYWYRQDPGQGLRLIYYSQIVNDFQKGDIAEGYSVSREKKESFPLTVTSAQKNPTAFYLCASSTTIRDRAPRDTAEAFFGQGTRLTVV.